This T cell receptor (beta chain) was captured by sequencing in a study of T and B cells in COVID-19 patients. Study information: Blood was sampled from COVID-19 patients who were either actively infected or recovered. Study-level points and caveats: Patients with COVID-19 reportedly showed strongly skewed T cell receptor beta variable and joining gene usage. Highly clonal in active COVID-19, TRB repertoires exceeded healthy-donor diversity and richness at recovery.

From blood, about 240-550 ng of genomic DNA served as TRB template. Germline V gene sequence: CDR1 MNHEY, CDR2 SVGEGT. The V gene lost 11 bases and the J gene lost 3 bases, with 16 bases spanning the gap. CDR3 size: 14 residues. BIOMED2 TRB-A/B primer pools were used in multiplex TRB PCR. TCRdb reprocessed the multiplex PCR reads with MiXCR, giving one entry per CDR3 protein. The sample has tens of thousands of distinct CDR3 sequences; roughly 33% are singletons. This clonotype was seen more than once but under ten times. Its antigen is currently unknown. Sequenced input: blood. The chain combines TRBV6-2 or TRBV6-3 with TRBJ2-2, with D perhaps TRBD1 or TRBD2 (6 bases each). This TCR was sampled from a human donor who had recovered from COVID-19. The CDR3 spells CASSGGGYTGELFF. CDR3 sequence (DNA): TGTGCCTCAAGCGGAGGGGGGTACACCGGGGAGCTGTTTTTT.